What follows are 18 T cell receptor beta chains derived from one specimen sequenced in a study of cytomegalovirus exposure and HLA in healthy donors. In the PCR, 60 Vbeta and 13 Jbeta primers were used. Produced via immunoSEQ multiplex PCR; TCRdb's table is partial and in-frame only. The table has 140,000 or so clones, about 75% seen once; the top ten hold approximately 1.8%. Sequencing was done on a sample of PBMCs. The source of these receptors is a woman aged 25 to 39 in good health and CMV-seronegative.

The chain carries TRBV5-4 and TRBJ2-5; 12 bases line up with TRBD2. CDR3 size: 15 residues. V trimming: 0 bases; J trimming: 5 bases; junction bases outside the gene matches: 2. The germline V gene encodes CDR1 SGHNT and CDR2 YYREEE (reference sequence). CDR3 nucleotides: TGTGCCAGCAGCTTGGGACTAGCGGGAGAGGAGACCCAGTACTTC. Protein: CASSLGLAGEETQYF.

J is TRBJ2-5 and V is TRBV30, with a tentative D call TRBD2 (5 bases). This CDR3 has 12 residues. Trimming took 4 bases from V and 5 from J, leaving 11 bases between them. CDR1 and CDR2 from the germline V gene are GTSNPN and SVGIG (reference sequence). CDR3 coding DNA: TGTGCCTGGAACGAGGGCTATGAGACCCAGTACTTC. This encodes CAWNEGYETQYF. The entire variable domain, with the rest obtained from reference TRBV30 and TRBJ2-5, is as follows: SQTIHQWPATLVQPVGSPLSLECTVEGTSNPNLYWYRQAAGRGLQLLFYSVGIGQISSEVPQNLSASRPQDRQFILSSKKLLLSDSGFYLCAWNEGYETQYFGPGTRLLVL.

This clone was seen only a few times. The CDR3 DNA sequence: TGCGCCAGCAGCTTACTTTATACAGGGAGCCCTGGAAACACCATATATTTT. This codes for CASSLLYTGSPGNTIYF. The chain carries TRBV5-1 and TRBJ1-3, with a weak D call TRBD1 (6 bases). The CDR3 length is 17 residues. Germline assignment: CDR1 SGHRS and CDR2 YFSETQ. V lost 2 bases, J lost 2 bases, and 17 bases lay in between.

This clone showed up just a few times. Here the CDR3 DNA reads TGCGCCAGCAGCTCGGGACTCTACAATGAGCAGTTCTTC. The encoded protein is CASSSGLYNEQFF. The V gene is TRBV5-1, the J gene TRBJ2-1, with a tentative D call TRBD2 (6 bases). The germline gives CDR1 SGHRS, CDR2 YFSETQ. The V and J ends lost 3 bases and 3 bases respectively, with 7 bases between them. The CDR3 length is 13 residues.

The gene calls are TRBV5-1 and TRBJ2-7; 7 bases line up with TRBD2. CDR1 SGHRS and CDR2 YFSETQ come from the germline V gene. This CDR3 region has 16 residues. Germline trimming cut 1 base from V and 2 bases from J; bases unmatched to any gene: 9. CDR3 coding DNA: TGCGCCAGCAGCTTGAGACATTCGGCGGGAGCCTACGAGCAGTACTTC. Translation: CASSLRHSAGAYEQYF.

The CDR3 nucleotides read TGTGCCAGCAGTTTATGGGGGGGGCCGAATCAGCCCCAGCATTTT. Translated: CASSLWGGPNQPQHF. This chain links TRBV27 with TRBJ1-5; possibly TRBD1 for D (6 bases). The CDR3 runs to 15 residues. The V gene's germline CDR1 is MNHEY and CDR2 SMNVEV (reference sequence). Trimming shortened V by 1 base and J by 4 bases, and 11 bases separated the two germline ends.

To note about this clone: This sample also contains other DNA sequences that code for the same CDR3. The rearrangement joins TRBV14 to TRBJ2-5; 11 bases agree with TRBD2. V trimming: 3 bases; J trimming: 4 bases; junction bases outside the gene matches: 4. The CDR3 spans 15 residues. The V gene's germline CDR1 is SGHDN and CDR2 FVKESK. CDR3 sequence reads: CASSHLAGGGETQYF. DNA of the CDR3: TGTGCCAGCAGCCATCTAGCGGGAGGTGGAGAGACCCAGTACTTC.

This rearrangement joins TRBV5-1 to TRBJ1-2; maybe TRBD1 (5 bases). Germline assignment: CDR1 SGHRS and CDR2 YFSETQ. V lost 0 bases, J lost 10 bases, and 22 bases lay in between. CDR3 length equals 16 residues. The CDR3 coding sequence is TGCGCCAGCAGCTTGGAAGGGGCGGTCGCCTATAATCTCTACACCTTC. Amino acids: CASSLEGAVAYNLYTF. Based on the CDR3 plus reference TRBV5-1 and TRBJ1-2, the full variable domain is KAGVTQTPRYLIKTRGQQVTLSCSPISGHRSVSWYQQTPGQGLQFLFEYFSETQRNKGNFPGRFSGRQFSNSRSEMNVSTLELGDSALYLCASSLEGAVAYNLYTFGSGTRLTVV.

The chain recombines TRBV7-9 with TRBJ1-1; D is perhaps TRBD1 (6 bases). Looked up from germline, CDR1 is SEHNR and CDR2 is FQNEAQ (reference sequence). The CDR3 covers 13 residues. Trimming cost V 9 bases and J 1 base, with 12 bases left between them. The CDR3 DNA follows: TGTGCCAGTTCCGCCAGGGGGAACACTGAAGCTTTCTTT. Encoded protein: CASSARGNTEAFF.

The CDR3 is CASSRGMGNEQFF. The CDR3 region has the DNA TGTGCCAGTAGTCGGGGGATGGGGAATGAGCAGTTCTTC. The chain uses TRBV19 and TRBJ2-1, with TRBD2 as a possible D gene (6 bases). The germline CDR1 and CDR2 sequences are LNHDA and SQIVND (reference sequence). This CDR3 is 13 amino acids long. The V gene lost 5 bases and the J gene lost 7 bases, with 12 bases spanning the gap.

The chain is built from TRBV4-1 and TRBJ1-2; no clear D. Germline V gene sequence: CDR1 MGHRA, CDR2 YSYEKL. V was trimmed by 2 bases and J by 4 bases, leaving 11 bases between them. This CDR3 has 14 residues. The CDR3 nucleotides read TGCGCCAGCAGCCAAACCCCCACCAGCTATGGCTACACCTTC. It specifies CASSQTPTSYGYTF.

The J gene is TRBJ2-1, the V gene TRBV15, with TRBD2 matching over 8 bases. The trim removed 8 bases at V and 8 bases at J, leaving 8 bases unmatched. The CDR3 is 13 residues long. The germline CDR1 and CDR2 sequences are LNHNV and YYDKDF (reference sequence). This CDR3 reads CATRQREYDEQFF. The CDR3 DNA reads TGTGCCACCCGCCAGCGGGAGTACGATGAGCAGTTCTTC.

The chain joins TRBV7-2 to TRBJ2-1; weak D call: TRBD1 (6 bases). The CDR3 totals 16 residues. The V end lost 1 base, the J end lost 4 bases, and 14 bases lay between the germline ends. CDR1 SGHTA and CDR2 FQGNSA come from the germline V gene. CDR3 DNA: TGTGCCAGCAGCTTAGAATGGCAGGGGTCATACAATGAGCAGTTCTTC. Protein sequence: CASSLEWQGSYNEQFF.

The gene calls are TRBV18 and TRBJ1-2, with a weak D call TRBD1 (6 bases). CDR3 size: 14 residues. Trimming stripped 6 bases from V and 1 base from J, with 12 bases between. Looked up from germline, CDR1 is KGHSH and CDR2 is LQKENI. The CDR3 loop is CASSWTDSNYGYTF. CDR3 nucleotides: TGTGCCAGCTCGTGGACAGATAGTAACTATGGCTACACCTTC.

The DNA of the CDR3 is TGTGCCAGCAGCTTGTCCAACAGGGGGTCCGAGCAGTACGTC. It translates to CASSLSNRGSEQYV. This rearrangement joins TRBV5-6 to TRBJ2-7; 8 nucleotides match TRBD1. CDR3 length: 14 residues. CDR1 is SGHDT, CDR2 YYEEEE, per germline. The J segment lost 6 bases and the V segment lost 1 base, leaving 6 bases of the junction unmatched.

The chain joins TRBV27 to TRBJ2-5; no clear D gene. Near its end, the DNA agrees better with TRBJ2-7, so the J call may be wrong. The CDR3 runs 10 residues. The germline gives CDR1 MNHEY, CDR2 SMNVEV (reference sequence). The CDR3 protein is CASRTYEQYF. CDR3 nucleotides: TGTGCCAGCAGAACCTACGAGCAGTACTTC.

The rearrangement joins TRBV4-2 to TRBJ2-7; D is possibly TRBD1 (5 bases). Trimming removed 1 base from V and 6 bases from J, with 7 bases in between. Germline loops: CDR1 LGHNA, CDR2 YNFKEQ. The CDR3 covers 12 residues. DNA of the CDR3: TGTGCCAGCAGCCAAGCAGGGCCCGAGCAGTACGTC. Protein product: CASSQAGPEQYV.

This sequence joins TRBV6-1 and TRBJ2-7; a weak D match, TRBD2 (6 bases). The germline V and J ends were trimmed by 1 base and 1 base, with 17 bases remaining between them. The CDR3 sequence is 17 residues long. Germline assignment: CDR1 MNHNS and CDR2 SASEGT. For the CDR3, the DNA is TGTGCCAGCAGTGAAGATGTGGGGGGAGTCCCTTCCTACGAGCAGTACTTC. This translates into CASSEDVGGVPSYEQYF.